These 30 T cell receptor beta chains were all obtained from the same sample, sequenced in a study of cytomegalovirus exposure and HLA in healthy donors. Vbeta (60) and Jbeta (13) primers were used in the PCR. The protocol was immunoSEQ multiplex PCR, while the TCRdb copy is restricted to in-frame clones and leaves out a portion. The sample has around 130,000 clones, 80% seen once. What was sequenced was PBMCs. All receptors derive from a man aged 40-50 years in good health and CMV-seronegative.

CDR3 in amino acids: CASSLGTEESPLHF. The CDR3 nucleotides are TGCGCCAGCAGCCTGGGGACAGAGGAGTCACCCCTCCACTTT. The rearrangement links TRBV5-1 to TRBJ1-6; 7 nucleotides agree with TRBD1. This CDR3 is 14 amino acids long. V lost 4 bases and J lost 10; bases outside the gene matches: 8. The germline V gene encodes CDR1 SGHRS and CDR2 YFSETQ.

The chain uses TRBV10-3 and TRBJ1-4, with no clear D. Germline CDR1 is ENHRY and CDR2 is SYGVKD. The V and J ends lost 0 bases and 3 bases respectively, with 8 bases between them. The CDR3 spans 15 residues. The chain's CDR3 is CAISESTGANEKLFF. CDR3 sequence (DNA): TGTGCCATCAGTGAGTCGACCGGAGCTAATGAAAAACTGTTTTTT.

V and J are TRBV5-4 and TRBJ1-2; 10 bases fit TRBD1. V lost 4 bases and J lost 5; bases outside the gene matches: 8. The CDR3 is 15 amino acids. Germline V gene sequence: CDR1 SGHNT, CDR2 YYREEE (reference sequence). The CDR3 here is CASSAPGQGLYGYTF. In DNA, the CDR3 is TGTGCCAGCAGCGCACCGGGACAGGGGTTGTATGGCTACACCTTC. Together with reference TRBV5-4 and TRBJ1-2, the CDR3 gives the full variable domain: ETGVTQSPTHLIKTRGQQVTLRCSSQSGHNTVSWYQQALGQGPQFIFQYYREEENGRGNFPPRFSGLQFPNYSSELNVNALELDDSALYLCASSAPGQGLYGYTFGSGTRLTVV.

The gene calls are TRBV2 and TRBJ1-2; 7 bases are shared with TRBD1. The junction had 5 bases not matched to a gene; V was cut back by 6 bases and J by 7 bases. Per the germline V gene, CDR1 is SNHLY and CDR2 is FYNNEI. This CDR3 has 12 residues. The CDR3, as DNA: TGTGCCAGCAGGACAGGGTCGGGTGGCTACACCTTC. Translation: CASRTGSGGYTF.

This clone was counted between two and nine times. The chain combines TRBV30 with TRBJ2-3; possible D gene TRBD1, 6 bases. Trimming cost V 3 bases and J 3 bases, with 13 bases left between them. There are 14 residues in the CDR3. In germline, CDR1 is GTSNPN, CDR2 SVGIG (reference sequence). The CDR3 protein is CAWRLSQGTDTQYF. In nucleotides, the CDR3 is TGTGCCTGGAGACTCTCGCAGGGGACAGATACGCAGTATTTT.

This clone was observed a single time. The chain combines TRBV5-1 with TRBJ1-2; TRBD1 matches 9 bases. With V trimmed by 0 bases and J by 6 bases, 9 bases remained unmatched. CDR1 is SGHRS and CDR2 is YFSETQ in the germline V gene. This CDR3 contains 16 residues. CDR3 loop: CASSLGATGGADGYTF. As DNA, the CDR3 is TGCGCCAGCAGCTTGGGTGCTACAGGGGGCGCCGATGGCTACACCTTC.

The CDR3 nucleotides read TGTGCCAGCAGCCGGGGGGTAAATGAGCAGTTCTTC. Translated: CASSRGVNEQFF. The rearrangement links TRBV6-6 to TRBJ2-1, with 7 bases lining up with TRBD2. The length of the CDR3 is 12 residues. The ends lost 6 bases at V and 7 bases at J; junction bases unmatched: 3. Germline CDR1 MNHNY, CDR2 SVGAGI (reference sequence).

This clone appeared a single time. The chain recombines TRBV6-1 with TRBJ2-2; 7 bases map to TRBD1. CDR3 size: 15 residues. Germline lookup yields CDR1 MNHNS and CDR2 SASEGT. With V trimmed by 6 bases and J by 1 base, 5 bases remained unmatched. As DNA, the CDR3 is TGTGCCAGCAGGGATGGGACAGTGAACACCGGGGAGCTGTTTTTT. Amino acid sequence: CASRDGTVNTGELFF.

This rearrangement joins TRBV28 to TRBJ1-2; tentative D call: TRBD1 (6 bases). Germline V gives CDR1 MDHEN, CDR2 SYDVKM. CDR3 size: 15 residues. V was shortened by 5 bases and J by 7 bases, with 20 bases between the two germline ends. CDR3 sequence: CASSPRTASPVGYTF. The DNA for the CDR3 is TGTGCCAGCAGTCCTCGGACAGCCAGCCCGGTTGGCTACACCTTC.

This clone appeared a single time. V is TRBV18 and J is TRBJ1-6, with TRBD1 identical over 9 bases. V shed 3 bases and J 9 bases; nucleotides not matched to a gene: 6. Germline values: CDR1 KGHSH, CDR2 LQKENI. CDR3 size: 15 residues. CDR3 in amino acids: CASSPGQGLSSPLHF. CDR3 sequence (DNA): TGTGCCAGCTCACCGGGACAGGGTCTTAGTTCACCCCTCCACTTT.

The V call is TRBV7-7, the J call TRBJ2-7; TRBD2 is a possible D gene (6 bases). The CDR3 totals 15 residues. Deletions cut 1 base from V and 0 bases from J, with 10 bases between. Per germline, CDR1 SSHAT and CDR2 FNYEAQ (reference sequence). The CDR3 here is CASSLDGDSSYEQYF. The CDR3 nucleotides are TGTGCCAGCAGCTTAGACGGGGACTCCTCCTACGAGCAGTACTTC.

The genes are TRBV5-6 and TRBJ2-2, with 8 bases aligning to TRBD2. Germline V CDR1 and CDR2: SGHDT, YYEEEE. The CDR3 length is 17 residues. Germline trimming cut 4 bases from V and 3 bases from J; bases unmatched to any gene: 11. As DNA, the CDR3 is TGTGCCAGCAGCGGGACGGGGGGGGAAGCGGACACCGGGGAGCTGTTTTTT. It specifies CASSGTGGEADTGELFF.

V is TRBV9 and J is TRBJ2-3, with 8 bases aligning to TRBD1. The CDR3 sequence is 16 residues long. The germline V gene has CDR1 SGDLS and CDR2 YYNGEE. The V gene end was trimmed by 4 bases and the J gene end by 4 bases; junction bases not matched to a gene: 11. CDR3 DNA: TGTGCCAGCAGCAGACCGAGACAGGGGTTTGCAGATACGCAGTATTTT. It is translated as CASSRPRQGFADTQYF.

CDR3 nucleotides: TGCGCCAGCAGGGCAACGTCCACCTACGAGCAGTACTTC. As protein: CASRATSTYEQYF. The V gene is TRBV5-1, the J gene TRBJ2-7; no reliable D call. This CDR3 region has 13 residues. V was trimmed by 5 bases and J by 2 bases, leaving 11 bases between them. The germline gives CDR1 SGHRS, CDR2 YFSETQ.

The chain is built from TRBV6-1 and TRBJ2-7; D call uncertain. Germline CDR1 and CDR2: MNHNS and SASEGT. This CDR3 is built from 13 residues. The germline V and J ends were trimmed by 2 bases and 4 bases, with 9 bases remaining between them. The CDR3 bases are TGTGCCAGCAGTGAACCCCTTCCTTACGAGCAGTACTTC. This gives the protein CASSEPLPYEQYF.

This chain connects TRBV27 to TRBJ2-7; a weak D match, TRBD2 (5 bases). This CDR3 has 15 amino acids. Trimming removed 5 bases from V and 5 bases from J, with 19 bases in between. CDR1 and CDR2 (germline): MNHEY, SMNVEV (reference sequence). CDR3 nucleotide sequence: TGTGCCAGCAGTGTTAGAGGGCCCCCCGGGGACGAGCAGTACTTC. It is translated as CASSVRGPPGDEQYF.

This clone has only one observation. The genes are TRBV20-1 and TRBJ1-1; the D is unclear. Germline CDR1 is DFQATT and CDR2 is SNEGSKA (reference sequence). The CDR3 contains 11 residues. The V gene lost 0 bases and the J gene lost 4 bases, with 3 bases spanning the gap. This CDR3 reads CSARDVTEAFF. The DNA of the CDR3 is TGCAGTGCTAGAGACGTCACTGAAGCTTTCTTT.

V gene TRBV5-1 combines with J gene TRBJ2-3, with 9 bases lining up with TRBD1. Germline V gene data show CDR1 as SGHRS and CDR2 as YFSETQ. The CDR3 extends over 15 amino acids. V lost 3 bases and J lost 5; bases outside the gene matches: 7. The CDR3: CASSSLQGAVDTQYF. The CDR3 DNA is TGCGCCAGCAGCTCACTACAGGGGGCGGTAGATACGCAGTATTTT.

This chain connects TRBV5-1 to TRBJ2-1; 14 bases align to TRBD2. Germline CDR1 SGHRS, CDR2 YFSETQ. The V and J ends lost 4 bases and 6 bases, in that order; junction bases with no gene match: 6. The CDR3 has 16 residues. The CDR3 protein is CASSATGTSGGNEQFF. The CDR3 bases are TGCGCCAGCAGCGCTACCGGGACTAGCGGGGGCAATGAGCAGTTCTTC.

A remark on this clone: This sample also contains other DNA sequences that code for the same CDR3. The CDR3 region has the DNA TGTGCCAGCAGCCCCGACAGGGGGCAAGAGACCCAGTACTTC. It yields the protein CASSPDRGQETQYF. The genes are TRBV7-2 and TRBJ2-5; 9 nucleotides agree with TRBD1. V dropped 5 bases and J dropped 2; count of bases not matched to a gene: 3. The length of the CDR3 is 14 residues. Germline CDR1 and CDR2: SGHTA and FQGNSA.

The chain recombines TRBV11-3 with TRBJ2-7, with TRBD1 matching over 7 bases. With V trimmed by 1 base and J by 2 bases, 8 bases remained unmatched. Per germline, CDR1 SGHNT and CDR2 YENEEA. The CDR3 length is 16 residues. CDR3: CASSLVYRDRAYEQYF. CDR3 DNA: TGTGCCAGCAGCTTAGTTTACCGGGACAGAGCCTACGAGCAGTACTTC.

The chain joins TRBV28 to TRBJ2-3; 11 positions match TRBD2. The CDR3 totals 16 residues. The germline gives CDR1 MDHEN, CDR2 SYDVKM. V shed 3 bases, J shed 2 bases, and the junction held 4 bases outside the gene matches. The CDR3 bases are TGTGCCAGCAGTTTGTGGGGACTAGCGGTCACAGATACGCAGTATTTT. It translates to CASSLWGLAVTDTQYF.

The chain employs TRBV18 and TRBJ2-1; 7 nucleotides line up with TRBD2. This CDR3 is 14 amino acids long. V lost 3 bases and J lost 5; bases outside the gene matches: 4. The V gene's germline CDR1 is KGHSH and CDR2 LQKENI. CDR3 coding DNA: TGTGCCAGCTCACCGAGCAGCGGGGACAATGAGCAGTTCTTC. It yields the protein CASSPSSGDNEQFF.

The V gene is TRBV2, the J gene TRBJ2-2; 7 nucleotides line up with TRBD1. The CDR3 is made up of 14 amino acids. With 4 bases clipped from V and 3 bases from J, the junction kept 2 bases outside the gene matches. CDR1 is SNHLY and CDR2 is FYNNEI in the germline V gene. The chain's CDR3 is CASSGQGHTGELFF. The CDR3 nucleotides read TGTGCCAGCAGTGGACAGGGACACACCGGGGAGCTGTTTTTT.

The count of this clone is one. The CDR3 nucleotides are TGTGCCAGCGGGAGTCCACGGCGGGACTCCTACGAGCAGTACTTC. The encoded protein is CASGSPRRDSYEQYF. The rearrangement uses TRBV25-1 and TRBJ2-7, with D perhaps TRBD2 (6 bases). The V end was cut by 8 bases, the J end by 0 bases, with 17 bases between. The germline V gene encodes CDR1 MGHDK and CDR2 SYGVNS. The CDR3 spans 15 residues.

The genes are TRBV28 and TRBJ2-6, with a weak D call TRBD1 (6 bases). V gave up 6 bases and J gave up 2 bases, with 11 bases separating them. Germline V gives CDR1 MDHEN, CDR2 SYDVKM. This CDR3 spans 15 amino acids. The CDR3 here is CASSPGTPGANVLTF. For the CDR3, the DNA is TGTGCCAGCAGCCCCGGGACACCTGGGGCCAACGTCCTGACTTTC.

This clone was recorded only once. The chain links TRBV5-1 to TRBJ2-5, with 7 positions matching TRBD2. The V gene end was trimmed by 4 bases and the J gene end by 0 bases; junction bases not matched to a gene: 6. Germline V gene lookup returns CDR1 SGHRS and CDR2 YFSETQ. The CDR3 covers 15 residues. The CDR3 nucleotides are TGCGCCAGCAGCCCCGGGGGGTCGTACCAAGAGACCCAGTACTTC. Protein product: CASSPGGSYQETQYF.

This chain uses TRBV15 with TRBJ1-1; TRBD1 is a possible D gene (6 bases). The germline V and J ends were trimmed by 4 bases and 5 bases, with 17 bases remaining between them. The CDR3 sequence is 15 residues long. The germline CDR1 and CDR2 sequences are LNHNV and YYDKDF (reference sequence). The CDR3 spells CATSKGEQGFTEAFF. The CDR3 bases are TGTGCCACCAGCAAGGGGGAACAGGGATTTACTGAAGCTTTCTTT.

The V and J genes are TRBV12-1 and TRBJ1-5; TRBD1 is the table's D call, not checked against the DNA. TRBV12-1 counts as a pseudogene. The CDR3 runs 14 residues. The DNA for the CDR3 is TGTGCCAGCAGCCAGGGGACAGACAATCAGCCCCAGCATTTT. Residues: CASSQGTDNQPQHF.

The rearrangement joins TRBV29-1 to TRBJ2-3; D may be TRBD2 (6 bases). CDR1 SQVTM and CDR2 ANQGSEA come from the germline V gene. The CDR3 runs to 11 residues. V lost 7 bases to trimming and J lost 2 bases, with 7 bases between them. The CDR3 DNA reads TGCAGCGGGGGGGACACAGATACGCAGTATTTT. Translated, it gives CSGGDTDTQYF.